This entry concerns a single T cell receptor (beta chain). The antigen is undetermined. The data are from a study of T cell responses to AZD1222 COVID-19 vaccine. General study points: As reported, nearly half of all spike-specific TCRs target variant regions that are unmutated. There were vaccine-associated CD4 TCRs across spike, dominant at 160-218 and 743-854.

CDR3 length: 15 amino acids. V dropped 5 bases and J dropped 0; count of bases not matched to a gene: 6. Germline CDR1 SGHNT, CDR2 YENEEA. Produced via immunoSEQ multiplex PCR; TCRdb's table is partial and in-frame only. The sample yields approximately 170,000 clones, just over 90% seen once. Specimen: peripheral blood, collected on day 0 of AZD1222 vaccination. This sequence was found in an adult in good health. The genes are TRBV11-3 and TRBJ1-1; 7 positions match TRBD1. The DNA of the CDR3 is TGTGCCAGCAGCGATCCGGGACAGATGAACACTGAAGCTTTCTTT. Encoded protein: CASSDPGQMNTEAFF. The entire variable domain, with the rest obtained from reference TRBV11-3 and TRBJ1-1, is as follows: EAGVVQSPRYKIIEKKQPVAFWCNPISGHNTLYWYLQNLGQGPELLIRYENEEAVDDSQLPKDRFSAERLKGVDSTLKIQPAELGDSAVYLCASSDPGQMNTEAFFGQGTRLTVV.